The rows below give T cell receptor beta chains drawn from one sample of a study of T cells in Graves' hyperthyroidism and ophthalmopathy. TCRdb reprocessed the multiplex PCR reads with MiXCR, giving one entry per CDR3 protein. The sample consists of around 430,000 distinct CDR3 sequences, more than 13% of them appearing once. Sequenced sample: blood. These receptors were collected from a woman in her thirties with Graves' hyperthyroidism. Each CDR3 is given with its conserved first and last residue. D genes are given only for firm matches. Clone size is shown for a subset of rows, as once, few, many or a class of expanded clone.

j_call d_call v_call clone_size cdr3_nt cdr3_aa
TRBJ2-1 TRBD1 TRBV2 once TGTGCCAGCAGTGGCGGGACAGGGGCTTTGAATGAGCAGTTCTTC CASSGGTGALNEQFF
TRBJ2-7 TRBD1 TRBV6-2/TRBV6-3 many TGTGCCAGCACCTTGAGGGGCGGACAGGCAAAAAACTACGAGCAGTACTTC CASTLRGGQAKNYEQYF
TRBJ2-2 NA TRBV20-1 NA TGCAGTGCTAAGGCCTGGAACACCGGGGAGCTGTTTTTT CSAKAWNTGELFF
TRBJ2-1 TRBD2 TRBV25-1 NA TGTGCCAGCAGTGCCGGGACTAGCGCCCGTGGTGTCTACAATGAGCAGTTCTTC CASSAGTSARGVYNEQFF
TRBJ2-7 TRBD2 TRBV6-1 many TGTGCCAGCTATGCCGGGACTAGCTCCTACGAGCAGTACTTC CASYAGTSSYEQYF
TRBJ2-3 NA TRBV9 NA TGTGCCAGCAACGACAGGGCATCTAGCGGTGGCACAGATACGCAGTATTTT CASNDRASSGGTDTQYF
TRBJ2-7 TRBD1 TRBV7-2 many TGTGCCAGCGCCCGGTGGCGGGACAGGGACTCCTACGAGCAGTACTTC CASARWRDRDSYEQYF
TRBJ2-4 TRBD2 TRBV5-1 many TGCGCCAGCAGCCCCGGGACTAGCGGGAGATGGGACATTCAGTACTTC CASSPGTSGRWDIQYF
TRBJ2-3 NA TRBV11-2 many TGTGCCAGCAGCTTCCAGGGGCGCTTACAGGCAGATACGCAGTATTTT CASSFQGRLQADTQYF
TRBJ2-7 NA TRBV18 many TGTGCCAGCTCACTCGGGACGGGGGCGGACGACGAGCAGTACTTC CASSLGTGADDEQYF
TRBJ2-7 NA TRBV11-2 many TGTGCCAGCAGCTTATACGGCCAGCCCTATCCCTACGAGCAGTACTTC CASSLYGQPYPYEQYF
TRBJ2-2 NA TRBV27 few TGTGCCAGCAGTTGGTGGGGGGTGCAGGGCGGGGAGCTGTTTTTT CASSWWGVQGGELFF
TRBJ1-1 TRBD1 TRBV20-1 NA TGCAGTGCCCGACAGGGGGACACTGAAGCTTTCTTT CSARQGDTEAFF
TRBJ2-1 NA TRBV6-2/TRBV6-3 many TGTGCCAGCAGATCTCCGGGTCTCTCCTACAATGAGCAGTTCTTC CASRSPGLSYNEQFF
TRBJ2-5 NA TRBV18 NA TGTGCCAGCTCGGATGACAGGACACGAGAGACCCAGTACTTC CASSDDRTRETQYF
TRBJ1-3 NA TRBV7-2 NA TGTGCCAGCAGCTTAGGCATCAGCTCTGGAAACACCATATATTTT CASSLGISSGNTIYF
TRBJ1-3 NA TRBV7-9 few TGTGCCAGCAGCTTTAACAGGGCGAACTCTGGAAACACCATATATTTT CASSFNRANSGNTIYF
TRBJ2-1 TRBD2 TRBV7-2 few TGTGCCAGCAGCCAATTTCCGCGGGAGTCCTACAATGAGCAGTTCTTC CASSQFPRESYNEQFF
TRBJ2-3 NA TRBV5-1 NA TGCGCCAGCAGCTTGGACGGGATAGGTACAGATACGCAGTATTTT CASSLDGIGTDTQYF
TRBJ2-5 NA TRBV20-1 many TGCAGTGCTGGACGGGACGGGCAAGAGACCCAGTACTTC CSAGRDGQETQYF
TRBJ2-3 NA TRBV28 NA TGTGCCAGCAGCGATATCGGACTCGCCGGCACAGATACGCAGTATTTT CASSDIGLAGTDTQYF
TRBJ2-7 TRBD2 TRBV2 many TGTGCCAGCAGTGGCCGAGCGGGAAGTATCGACGAGCAGTACTTC CASSGRAGSIDEQYF
TRBJ2-3 NA TRBV12-3/TRBV12-4 few TGTGCCAGCAGTGGAGGCTCTAGGGGAGATACGCAGTATTTT CASSGGSRGDTQYF
TRBJ2-2 NA TRBV30 many TGTGCCTGGGAACCAAGCGGCACCGGGGAGCTGTTTTTT CAWEPSGTGELFF
TRBJ2-7 NA TRBV7-9 many TGTGCCAGCAGACCTCCGTCTCCGGGACACCACTCCTACGAGCAGTACTTC CASRPPSPGHHSYEQYF
TRBJ1-4 NA TRBV4-1 NA TGCGCCAGCAGCCAAGGTGGCGGCAGAATTAATGAAAAACTGTTTTTT CASSQGGGRINEKLFF
TRBJ2-5 NA TRBV5-1 few TGCGCCAGCAGGGAGGGCTGGGATCAAGAGACCCAGTACTTC CASREGWDQETQYF
TRBJ2-7 NA TRBV3-1 many TGTGCCAGCAGCCAAGGAGGTCAGGGCGAGCAGTACTTC CASSQGGQGEQYF
TRBJ2-3 TRBD1 TRBV12-3/TRBV12-4 NA TGTGCCAGCAAGGGGGGGACAGGGGGCGCCAACACAGATACGCAGTATTTT CASKGGTGGANTDTQYF
TRBJ2-1 NA TRBV20-1 many TGCAGTGCTCCAAGTCTTAGGCGGGTGTACAATGAGCAGTTCTTC CSAPSLRRVYNEQFF
TRBJ1-5 TRBD1 TRBV6-2/TRBV6-3 many TGTGCCAGCAGTTACGCCAGGAGGACAGGGGTAATCGGTAAGGGCAATCAGCCCCAGCATTTT CASSYARRTGVIGKGNQPQHF
TRBJ1-2 TRBD1 TRBV29-1 NA TGCAGCGTTGGGGACAGGGGAGGCTACACCTTC CSVGDRGGYTF
TRBJ2-5 NA TRBV20-1 many TGCAGTGCCCCCCAAGTAAGGAGTAGCCAAGAGACCCAGTACTTC CSAPQVRSSQETQYF
TRBJ2-7 NA TRBV5-1 NA TGCGCCAGCAGCTTTCTACTGGACCGGGGCCACGAGCAGTACTTC CASSFLLDRGHEQYF
TRBJ2-1 TRBD2 TRBV6-1 few TGTGCCAGCATAAGACTAGCGGGAGAAAGCTCCTACAATGAGCAGTTCTTC CASIRLAGESSYNEQFF
TRBJ2-6 NA TRBV29-1 NA TGCAGCGTTGATGAACAGGGAGGTGGGGCCAACGTCCTGACTTTC CSVDEQGGGANVLTF
TRBJ2-3 TRBD1 TRBV7-2 many TGTGCCAGCAGCCCCGGGACAGGGTTTGATACGCAGTATTTT CASSPGTGFDTQYF
TRBJ2-7 TRBD2 TRBV3-1 many TGTGCCAGCTGGGGCGGGAGCTACGAGCAGTACTTC CASWGGSYEQYF
TRBJ2-3 NA TRBV20-1 many TGCAGTGCTGCACCCCGCACAGATACGCAGTATTTT CSAAPRTDTQYF
TRBJ1-3 NA TRBV20-1 NA TGCAGTGCTAGCGGTAGCGGGGACACCATATATTTT CSASGSGDTIYF